A single sample is the source of the 21 T cell receptor beta chains below, sequenced in a study of identical twins. TCRdb fed the 5' RACE reads into MiXCR, producing one record per CDR3 protein. This sample has more than 1.5 million distinct CDR3 sequences; 32% occur once, and the top ten carry more than 0.25%. The sample consisted of cord blood. The receptors come from a newborn girl in good health.

The J gene is TRBJ2-1, the V gene TRBV20-1; 10 bases are shared with TRBD2. The germline CDR1 and CDR2 sequences are DFQATT and SNEGSKA (reference sequence). The ends lost 5 bases at V and 6 bases at J; junction bases unmatched: 10. The CDR3 has 15 residues. CDR3 bases: TGCAGTGCTCAGAGGTCTAGCGGGGGAACCAATGAGCAGTTCTTC. Translating gives CSAQRSSGGTNEQFF.

DNA of the CDR3: TGTGCCACCAGCAAAGGGCAGCAGAACACTGAAGCTTTCTTT. It is translated as CATSKGQQNTEAFF. The chain uses TRBV15 and TRBJ1-1; D not certain. The V gene's germline CDR1 is LNHNV and CDR2 YYDKDF (reference sequence). V dropped 4 bases and J dropped 1 base, with 10 bases sitting between them. The CDR3 is made up of 14 amino acids. The full variable domain, in which reference TRBV15 and TRBJ1-1 provide the parts outside the CDR3, is DAMVIQNPRYQVTQFGKPVTLSCSQTLNHNVMYWYQQKSSQAPKLLFHYYDKDFNNEADTPDNFQSRRPNTSFCFLDIRSPGLGDTAMYLCATSKGQQNTEAFFGQGTRLTVV.

Turning to this clonotype: A read error may account for a junction end that differs from germline. J is TRBJ1-1 and V is TRBV3-1; weak D call: TRBD1 (5 bases). The CDR3 totals 13 residues. CDR1 and CDR2 from the germline V gene are LGHDT and YNNKEL (reference sequence). CDR3 amino acids: CAGSQEGGAEAFF. CDR3 nucleotide sequence: TGTGCCGGCAGCCAAGAGGGAGGGGCTGAAGCTTTCTTT.

The sample holds a few counts of this clonotype. The chain couples TRBV7-9 to TRBJ2-7, with 8 bases aligning to TRBD1. Losses at the gene ends were 5 bases for V and 2 bases for J; bases not matched to a gene: 11. The CDR3 spans 16 residues. Germline values: CDR1 SEHNR, CDR2 FQNEAQ (reference sequence). CDR3 DNA sequence: TGTGCCAGCAGCCGTCTCGGGGACAGGACAACCTACGAGCAGTACTTC. Translation: CASSRLGDRTTYEQYF.

This rearrangement joins TRBV27 to TRBJ2-7; D might be TRBD1 (7 bases). Trimming shortened V by 2 bases and J by 3 bases, and 11 bases separated the two germline ends. The CDR3 contains 14 residues. Germline V CDR1 and CDR2: MNHEY, SMNVEV (reference sequence). CDR3 coding DNA: TGTGCCAGCAGTTTACGCAGGGGGGTCTACGAGCAGTACTTC. Protein sequence: CASSLRRGVYEQYF.

This clonotype has a count of ten or more. The rearrangement uses TRBV5-1 and TRBJ2-5; D is ambiguous. This CDR3 has 15 residues. CDR1 and CDR2 from the germline V gene are SGHRS and YFSETQ. V was pared by 4 bases and J by 1 base, with 14 bases between. The CDR3 protein is CASSPTTPTQETQYF. CDR3 DNA: TGCGCCAGCAGCCCAACTACACCGACCCAAGAGACCCAGTACTTC.

This clonotype came up many times. The chain recombines TRBV27 with TRBJ2-3, with D tentatively TRBD2 (5 bases). Germline V gene sequence: CDR1 MNHEY, CDR2 SMNVEV (reference sequence). This CDR3 comprises 12 residues. Trimming left V 8 bases short and J 7 bases short, with 13 bases between. CDR3 residues: CASGVSGNTQYF. The CDR3 nucleotides are TGTGCCAGCGGCGTCTCGGGAAATACGCAGTATTTT.

A few counts support this clonotype. V and J are TRBV6-6 and TRBJ2-7, with TRBD1 identical over 10 bases. CDR1 and CDR2 (germline): MNHNY, SVGAGI (reference sequence). The CDR3 totals 17 residues. J was trimmed by 6 bases and V by 0 bases; bases with no gene match: 11. The CDR3 DNA reads TGTGCCAGCAGTTACTCAAAGGCACCGGGACAGGGGCGCGAGCAGTACTTC. Amino acid sequence: CASSYSKAPGQGREQYF.

V is TRBV5-5 and J is TRBJ2-7, with 7 bases matching TRBD2. The CDR3 length is 14 residues. V dropped 3 bases and J dropped 6; count of bases not matched to a gene: 9. Germline V CDR1 and CDR2: SGHKS, YYEKEE (reference sequence). In DNA, the CDR3 is TGTGCCAGCAGCTCCTATGTGGGCGGGAGCGAGCAGTACTTC. It encodes CASSSYVGGSEQYF.

The chain is built from TRBV20-1 and TRBJ2-7, with unresolved D. The length of the CDR3 is 16 residues. CDR1 and CDR2 from the germline V gene are DFQATT and SNEGSKA (reference sequence). Trimming removed 0 bases at V and 2 bases at J, with 17 bases between. The DNA for the CDR3 is TGCAGTGCTAGAGAGATCCTGAGGCAGCCCCCCTACGAGCAGTACTTC. Translation gives CSAREILRQPPYEQYF.

This clonotype was picked up many times. This chain connects TRBV27 to TRBJ2-1, with 9 bases fitting TRBD1. Germline V gene lookup returns CDR1 MNHEY and CDR2 SMNVEV (reference sequence). Trimming at V came to 5 bases and at J to 7 bases, leaving 12 bases not matched to a gene. The CDR3 contains 16 residues. In DNA form, the CDR3 reads TGTGCCAGCAGTCCAACAACAGGGGGCCAGAGGAATGAGCAGTTCTTC. Its translation: CASSPTTGGQRNEQFF.

This clonotype was observed a handful of times. The chain has TRBV29-1 and TRBJ2-3, with D maybe TRBD2 (7 bases). With 5 bases removed from V and 2 bases from J, the gap between germline ends came to 11 bases. This CDR3 spans 13 amino acids. Per the germline V gene, CDR1 is SQVTM and CDR2 is ANQGSEA. CDR3 region: CSVRGASTDTQYF. Written as DNA, the CDR3 is TGCAGCGTTCGGGGGGCCTCCACAGATACGCAGTATTTT.

This clonotype came up a few times. The chain employs TRBV7-2 and TRBJ2-4, with D unresolved. V was cut by 1 base and J by 1 base, with 11 bases left in between. The CDR3 spans 16 residues. Germline V gene sequence: CDR1 SGHTA, CDR2 FQGNSA. In DNA, the CDR3 is TGTGCCAGCAGCTTAGAGAGGTTGGGGGCCAAAAACATTCAGTACTTC. Residues: CASSLERLGAKNIQYF. Together with reference TRBV7-2 and TRBJ2-4, the CDR3 gives the full variable domain: GAGVSQSPSNKVTEKGKDVELRCDPISGHTALYWYRQSLGQGLEFLIYFQGNSAPDKSGLPSDRFSAERTGGSVSTLTIQRTQQEDSAVYLCASSLERLGAKNIQYFGAGTRLSVL.

Of note for this clonotype: Germline is not matched at one junction end, which may reflect a read error. The chain combines TRBV6-5 with TRBJ2-1; no clear D. The CDR3 extends over 11 amino acids. Germline CDR1 reads MNHEY; CDR2 reads SVGAGI. CDR3 sequence: CACRPLNEQFF. In DNA form, the CDR3 reads TGTGCCTGCAGGCCCTTGAATGAGCAGTTCTTC.

The chain is built from TRBV4-2 and TRBJ2-3; TRBD1 aligns across 8 bases. J was trimmed by 4 bases and V by 1 base; bases with no gene match: 1. This CDR3 comprises 14 residues. CDR1 is LGHNA and CDR2 is YNFKEQ in the germline V gene. The CDR3 nucleotides are TGTGCCAGCAGCCAAGGACAGGGGTCAGATACGCAGTATTTT. This sequence encodes CASSQGQGSDTQYF.

This clonotype was recorded a few times. The chain has TRBV6-5 and TRBJ2-7; either TRBD1 or TRBD2 may supply D (5 bases each). Looked up from germline, CDR1 is MNHEY and CDR2 is SVGAGI. V dropped 8 bases and J dropped 2 bases, with 10 bases sitting between them. The CDR3 contains 12 residues. DNA of the CDR3: TGTGCCAGCTTCCGAGGGGCCTACGAGCAGTACTTC. Amino acid sequence: CASFRGAYEQYF.

This clonotype was counted between two and nine times. The DNA of the CDR3 is TGCAGTGCTAGAGAAGACAGGCCTAATCAGCCCCAGCATTTT. Translating it yields CSAREDRPNQPQHF. The chain combines TRBV20-1 with TRBJ1-5, with D maybe TRBD1 (6 bases). There are 14 residues in the CDR3. Deletions cut 0 bases from V and 4 bases from J, with 10 bases between. The V gene's germline CDR1 is DFQATT and CDR2 SNEGSKA (reference sequence).

This clonotype appeared a few times. This sequence joins TRBV29-1 and TRBJ2-6; maybe TRBD1 (5 bases). CDR3 length: 17 residues. The germline CDR1 and CDR2 sequences are SQVTM and ANQGSEA. Deletions cut 4 bases from V and 0 bases from J, with 16 bases between. CDR3 region: CSVGLREKNSGANVLTF. The DNA of the CDR3 is TGCAGCGTTGGCCTCAGGGAAAAAAACTCTGGGGCCAACGTCCTGACTTTC.

This clonotype showed up just a few times. V usage is TRBV5-1 and J usage is TRBJ2-1; 11 bases match TRBD2. Germline V lookup: CDR1 SGHRS, CDR2 YFSETQ. CDR3 size: 19 residues. With 3 bases clipped from V and 1 base from J, the junction kept 12 bases outside the gene matches. The CDR3: CASSWWKTSGIASYNEQFF. CDR3 bases: TGCGCCAGCAGCTGGTGGAAGACTAGCGGGATAGCTTCCTACAATGAGCAGTTCTTC.

This sequence joins TRBV5-1 and TRBJ2-5; TRBD2 matches 9 bases. The CDR3 contains 15 residues. Germline V gene sequence: CDR1 SGHRS, CDR2 YFSETQ. The V segment lost 1 base and the J segment 1 base; nucleotides outside the gene matches: 2. CDR3 sequence: CASSLFSGGQETQYF. CDR3 sequence (DNA): TGCGCCAGCAGCTTGTTTAGCGGGGGCCAAGAGACCCAGTACTTC. Full variable domain (outside the CDR3, taken from reference TRBV5-1 and TRBJ2-5): KAGVTQTPRYLIKTRGQQVTLSCSPISGHRSVSWYQQTPGQGLQFLFEYFSETQRNKGNFPGRFSGRQFSNSRSEMNVSTLELGDSALYLCASSLFSGGQETQYFGPGTRLLVL.

This clonotype has just a few counts. The rearrangement uses TRBV7-2 and TRBJ2-1; 15 bases are shared with TRBD2. The CDR3 loop spans 15 amino acids. The V and J ends lost 5 bases and 6 bases, in that order; junction bases with no gene match: 2. In germline, CDR1 is SGHTA, CDR2 FQGNSA. DNA for the CDR3: TGTGCCAGCAGCAAGGGACTAGCGGGAGGCAATGAGCAGTTCTTC. Translating gives CASSKGLAGGNEQFF.